The 24 T cell receptor beta chains presented below share a single source sample, sequenced in a study of identical twins. TCRdb reprocessed the 5' RACE reads with MiXCR, giving one entry per CDR3 protein. The data hold 400,000 to 500,000 distinct CDR3 sequences, with about a fifth observed a single time. Sequencing was carried out using naive T cells sorted from blood. The receptors stem from a man between 50 and 59 years old in good health.

This clonotype was seen at least ten times. The chain links TRBV7-8 to TRBJ2-1; tentatively, D is TRBD1 (6 bases). CDR1 and CDR2 (germline): SGHVS, FQNEAQ. V lost 4 bases and J lost 1, with 11 bases in between. There are 15 residues in the CDR3. CDR3 DNA: TGTGCCAGCAGCTACCGGACAGCGTCCTACAATGAGCAGTTCTTC. It translates to CASSYRTASYNEQFF.

This clonotype was counted between two and nine times. The rearrangement joins TRBV20-1 to TRBJ2-7; TRBD1 is a possible D gene (6 bases). V was pared by 3 bases and J by 3 bases, with 12 bases between. This CDR3 spans 13 amino acids. Germline-derived CDR1 and CDR2 are DFQATT and SNEGSKA (reference sequence). DNA for the CDR3: TGCAGTGCTAGGGACAGTCCTTACTACGAGCAGTACTTC. Translation: CSARDSPYYEQYF.

This clonotype was seen repeatedly, ten times or more. This chain uses TRBV10-3 with TRBJ2-1; D call uncertain. The V gene's germline CDR1 is ENHRY and CDR2 SYGVKD. The V and J ends lost 5 bases and 7 bases respectively, with 6 bases between them. This CDR3 spans 11 amino acids. The chain's CDR3 is CAISYDNEQFF. The CDR3 nucleotides read TGTGCCATCAGTTACGATAATGAGCAGTTCTTC.

This clonotype was picked up many times. The chain links TRBV5-1 to TRBJ2-7; TRBD2 might be the D (5 bases). CDR1 and CDR2 from the germline V gene are SGHRS and YFSETQ. Trimming removed 4 bases at V and 0 bases at J, with 11 bases between. The CDR3 extends over 14 amino acids. In DNA, the CDR3 is TGCGCCAGCAGCGCGGACTCGAGCTCCTACGAGCAGTACTTC. As protein: CASSADSSSYEQYF. The variable domain in full, with the rest retrieved from reference TRBV5-1 and TRBJ2-7, is KAGVTQTPRYLIKTRGQQVTLSCSPISGHRSVSWYQQTPGQGLQFLFEYFSETQRNKGNFPGRFSGRQFSNSRSEMNVSTLELGDSALYLCASSADSSSYEQYFGPGTRLTVT.

The chain combines TRBV21-1 with TRBJ1-5; the table's D call of TRBD1 was not tested on the DNA. TRBV21-1 constitutes a pseudogene. This CDR3 is 17 amino acids long. The CDR3, as DNA: TGTGCCAGCAGCGGGAGGGGGCCCGGTCAAGGCAATCAGCCCCAGCATTTT. This sequence encodes CASSGRGPGQGNQPQHF.

This rearrangement joins TRBV7-6 to TRBJ2-1; D is ambiguous. The ends were cut back, 2 bases at V and 4 bases at J, with 3 bases in the middle. Germline CDR1 is SGHVS and CDR2 is FNYEAQ. CDR3 length: 12 amino acids. CDR3 DNA sequence: TGTGCCAGCAGCTTAATATACAATGAGCAGTTCTTC. This codes for CASSLIYNEQFF.

In its sample, this clonotype was seen many times. The chain recombines TRBV7-6 with TRBJ2-1, with 8 positions matching TRBD2. The CDR3 consists of 16 residues. CDR1 and CDR2 from the germline V gene are SGHVS and FNYEAQ. After removal of 3 bases from V and 8 bases from J, the junction contained 12 bases not matched to a gene. The CDR3 reads CASSLITSGGDDEQFF. As DNA, the CDR3 is TGTGCCAGCAGCTTGATAACTAGCGGAGGGGACGATGAGCAGTTCTTC.

Ten or more counts support this clonotype. The chain links TRBV5-1 to TRBJ2-1; 11 bases match TRBD2. V shed 1 base, J shed 6 bases, and the junction held 3 bases outside the gene matches. The CDR3 runs to 15 residues. Per germline, CDR1 SGHRS and CDR2 YFSETQ. The CDR3 sequence is CASSLYLAGGNEQFF. Here the CDR3 DNA reads TGCGCCAGCAGCTTGTATCTAGCGGGAGGCAATGAGCAGTTCTTC.

The rearrangement joins TRBV29-1 to TRBJ2-7; no clear D gene. CDR3 length equals 14 residues. V was clipped by 4 bases and J by 0 bases, with 13 bases between them. CDR1 SQVTM and CDR2 ANQGSEA come from the germline V gene. CDR3 sequence (DNA): TGCAGCGTTGGCTTCCGGTTAAGCTCCTACGAGCAGTACTTC. Its translation is CSVGFRLSSYEQYF.

This clonotype was found many times. V and J are TRBV18 and TRBJ2-2; D gene unclear. Trimming stripped 2 bases from V and 4 bases from J, with 14 bases between. The germline V gene encodes CDR1 KGHSH and CDR2 LQKENI. The CDR3 loop spans 16 amino acids. CDR3 nucleotide sequence: TGTGCCAGCTCACCATTAGGGCCGGCGAGCACCGGGGAGCTGTTTTTT. It codes for CASSPLGPASTGELFF.

The chain links TRBV25-1 to TRBJ2-5; 7 bases map to TRBD2. There are 14 residues in the CDR3. Germline trimming cut 5 bases from V and 2 bases from J; bases unmatched to any gene: 5. Germline V lookup: CDR1 MGHDK, CDR2 SYGVNS. CDR3 protein: CASSPSGGQETQYF. CDR3 nucleotides: TGTGCCAGCAGTCCCTCGGGAGGTCAAGAGACCCAGTACTTC.

V usage is TRBV20-1 and J usage is TRBJ2-3; 8 bases align to TRBD2. This CDR3 has 13 amino acids. The J segment lost 2 bases and the V segment lost 3 bases, leaving 1 base of the junction unmatched. Germline CDR1 is DFQATT and CDR2 is SNEGSKA (reference sequence). The CDR3 DNA follows: TGCAGTGCTAGCGGGGGGGCCACAGATACGCAGTATTTT. This codes for CSASGGATDTQYF.

This clonotype has a count of ten or more. The chain uses TRBV10-1 and TRBJ1-6; 7 bases align to TRBD1. Germline values: CDR1 WNHNN, CDR2 SYGVQD (reference sequence). This CDR3 spans 14 amino acids. Trimming at V came to 5 bases and at J to 6 bases, leaving 4 bases not matched to a gene. This chain's CDR3 is CASSKQGPNSPLHF. The DNA for the CDR3 is TGCGCCAGCAGTAAACAGGGGCCTAATTCACCCCTCCACTTT.

This clonotype has ten or more counts. V is TRBV4-3 and J is TRBJ2-7, with 10 bases lining up with TRBD2. Germline V gene lookup returns CDR1 LGHNA and CDR2 YSLEER. Trimming at V came to 0 bases and at J to 6 bases, leaving 11 bases not matched to a gene. The CDR3 spans 17 residues. CDR3 sequence: CASSQDLRASGGGEQYF. The CDR3 DNA reads TGCGCCAGCAGCCAAGATCTGAGAGCTAGCGGGGGCGGCGAGCAGTACTTC.

In this sample, this clonotype turned up a few times. In nucleotides, the CDR3 is TGTGCCAGCAGCTTGAGTATGAATGAGCAGTTCTTC. Translation gives CASSLSMNEQFF. The chain recombines TRBV5-5 with TRBJ2-1; D unclear. Germline V gene lookup returns CDR1 SGHKS and CDR2 YYEKEE (reference sequence). V lost 1 base and J lost 7, with 6 bases in between. This CDR3 spans 12 amino acids.

This clonotype was counted only a few times. The chain uses TRBV24-1 and TRBJ2-4; possibly TRBD1 or TRBD2 for D (8 bases each). CDR1 KGHDR and CDR2 SFDVKD come from the germline V gene. This CDR3 has 15 amino acids. V shed 4 bases and J shed 8 bases, with 17 bases lying between them. This CDR3 reads CATSDPGRGQDIQYF. CDR3 in DNA: TGTGCCACCAGTGACCCCGGGAGGGGACAGGACATTCAGTACTTC.

This clonotype has ten or more counts. The chain uses TRBV7-9 and TRBJ2-2; 10 bases agree with TRBD2. Germline assignment: CDR1 SEHNR and CDR2 FQNEAQ (reference sequence). With V trimmed by 4 bases and J by 6 bases, 8 bases remained unmatched. The CDR3 sequence is 16 residues long. The CDR3 spells CASSYLLAGQPGELFF. The CDR3, as DNA: TGTGCCAGCAGCTATTTACTAGCGGGACAACCCGGGGAGCTGTTTTTT.

The rearrangement links TRBV28 to TRBJ2-7; the D gene is possibly TRBD2 (5 bases). CDR1 MDHEN and CDR2 SYDVKM come from the germline V gene. The CDR3 is made up of 14 amino acids. V lost 3 bases and J lost 3, with 12 bases in between. Here the CDR3 reads CASSLGRHRYEQYF. In DNA form, the CDR3 reads TGTGCCAGCAGTTTGGGGAGACACCGCTACGAGCAGTACTTC.

This clonotype was seen more than once but under ten times. This chain joins TRBV9 and TRBJ2-7; TRBD1 matches at 9 bases. The CDR3 totals 15 residues. J lost 2 bases, V lost 4 bases, and 7 bases had no gene match. Germline CDR1 reads SGDLS; CDR2 reads YYNGEE. The DNA of the CDR3 is TGTGCCAGCAGCCCGCGGGACAGGGAAACCTACGAGCAGTACTTC. Residues: CASSPRDRETYEQYF.

V gene TRBV6-1 combines with J gene TRBJ2-7; TRBD1 might be the D (6 bases). The CDR3 covers 15 residues. V gave up 6 bases and J gave up 1 base, with 16 bases separating them. CDR1 is MNHNS, CDR2 SASEGT, per germline. CDR3 coding DNA: TGTGCCAGCAGACGAATTCGGGACATTTCCTACGAGCAGTACTTC. Its translation is CASRRIRDISYEQYF.

Ten or more counts support this clonotype. This chain joins TRBV7-6 and TRBJ2-7; D tentatively fits TRBD1 or TRBD2 (5 bases each). V dropped 5 bases and J dropped 0 bases, with 14 bases sitting between them. In germline, CDR1 is SGHVS, CDR2 FNYEAQ. The CDR3 is 15 residues long. The CDR3 region has the DNA TGTGCCAGCAGCCCCGGGACCCAGAGCTCCTACGAGCAGTACTTC. This codes for CASSPGTQSSYEQYF.

This clonotype showed up many times. CDR3 protein: CASQRDSTYNEQFF. The CDR3 coding sequence is TGCGCCAGCCAACGGGACTCAACCTACAATGAGCAGTTCTTC. The rearrangement links TRBV5-1 to TRBJ2-1, with TRBD2 as a possible D gene (6 bases). V was pared by 7 bases and J by 2 bases, with 13 bases between. Germline CDR1 reads SGHRS; CDR2 reads YFSETQ. The CDR3 is 14 residues long.

The chain is built from TRBV4-2 and TRBJ2-1, with 8 positions matching TRBD2. Germline CDR1 LGHNA, CDR2 YNFKEQ. The CDR3 has 18 amino acids. Trimming took 2 bases from V and 6 from J; bases not matched to a gene: 15. DNA of the CDR3: TGTGCCAGCAGCCAATCCGGGGGTAGCGGGGCTCCGGGCAATGAGCAGTTCTTC. This sequence encodes CASSQSGGSGAPGNEQFF.

V gene TRBV3-1 combines with J gene TRBJ1-1; unclear D gene. Germline V CDR1 and CDR2: LGHDT, YNNKEL (reference sequence). Trimming took 4 bases from V and 3 from J, leaving 15 bases between them. This CDR3 is built from 15 residues. CDR3 DNA: TGTGCCAGCAGCCCCAGTCCGGCGGCTTACACTGAAGCTTTCTTT. Amino acid sequence: CASSPSPAAYTEAFF. Full variable domain (missing parts from reference TRBV3-1 and TRBJ1-1): DTAVSQTPKYLVTQMGNDKSIKCEQNLGHDTMYWYKQDSKKFLKIMFSYNNKELIINETVPNRFSPKSPDKAHLNLHINSLELGDSAVYFCASSPSPAAYTEAFFGQGTRLTVV.